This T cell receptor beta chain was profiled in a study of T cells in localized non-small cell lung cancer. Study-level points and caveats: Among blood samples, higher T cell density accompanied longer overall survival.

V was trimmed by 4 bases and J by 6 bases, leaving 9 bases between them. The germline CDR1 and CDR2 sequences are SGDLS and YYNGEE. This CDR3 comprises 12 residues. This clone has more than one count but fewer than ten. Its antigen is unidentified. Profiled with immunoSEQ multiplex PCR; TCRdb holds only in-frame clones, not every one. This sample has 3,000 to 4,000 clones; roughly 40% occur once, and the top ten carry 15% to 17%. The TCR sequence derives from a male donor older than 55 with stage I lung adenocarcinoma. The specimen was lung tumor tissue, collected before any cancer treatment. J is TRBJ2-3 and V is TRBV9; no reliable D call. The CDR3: CASSPSSDTQYF. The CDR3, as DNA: TGTGCCAGCAGCCCCTCCTCCGATACGCAGTATTTT.